Below, 15 T cell receptor beta chains from the same sample are listed, as sequenced in a study of T cell changes during pregnancy in multiple sclerosis. Assay used: immunoSEQ multiplex PCR; TCRdb lists only in-frame clones, some missing. The sample includes about 97,000 clones, approximately 90% of them seen just once. Here the sequenced sample was peripheral blood, taken in the second trimester of pregnancy. The source is a female donor in good health, enrolled as a control in a pregnancy study.

V and J are TRBV25-1 and TRBJ1-2; D might be TRBD1 (6 bases). CDR1 MGHDK and CDR2 SYGVNS come from the germline V gene. V lost 4 bases and J lost 4, with 13 bases in between. The CDR3 spans 14 residues. CDR3 coding DNA: TGTGCCAGCAGTGCCAGGGGCGGTAGCTATGGCTACACCTTC. Translation: CASSARGGSYGYTF.

The rearrangement uses TRBV9 and TRBJ2-5; 7 nucleotides match TRBD1. This CDR3 is built from 15 residues. With V trimmed by 1 base and J by 2 bases, 5 bases remained unmatched. Germline V gives CDR1 SGDLS, CDR2 YYNGEE. The CDR3 spells CASSVRDRGQETQYF. The DNA for the CDR3 is TGTGCCAGCAGCGTAAGGGACAGAGGACAAGAGACCCAGTACTTC.

Turning to this clone: This sample includes further DNA sequences coding for the same CDR3. The rearrangement links TRBV18 to TRBJ2-7; 9 nucleotides match TRBD1. J gave up 1 base and V 6 bases, and 4 bases lay outside the gene matches. Germline-derived CDR1 and CDR2 are KGHSH and LQKENI. The CDR3 is 14 residues long. CDR3 coding DNA: TGTGCCAGCTCCCCTGGGACAGGGTCCTACGAGCAGTACTTC. This translates into CASSPGTGSYEQYF.

This clone has a single count. The chain recombines TRBV9 with TRBJ2-1, with 8 bases lining up with TRBD2. Germline assignment: CDR1 SGDLS and CDR2 YYNGEE. J was trimmed by 1 base and V by 4 bases; bases with no gene match: 7. The CDR3 sequence is 16 residues long. CDR3 in amino acids: CASSPRGGGSYNEQFF. The CDR3 nucleotides are TGTGCCAGCAGCCCCCGGGGGGGCGGTTCCTACAATGAGCAGTTCTTC. The whole variable domain, remainder taken from reference TRBV9 and TRBJ2-1, is DSGVTQTPKHLITATGQRVTLRCSPRSGDLSVYWYQQSLDQGLQFLIQYYNGEERAKGNILERFSAQQFPDLHSELNLSSLELGDSALYFCASSPRGGGSYNEQFFGPGTRLTVL.

CDR3 amino acids: CASMGRLAAYNEQFF. The CDR3 DNA reads TGTGCCAGCATGGGAAGACTAGCCGCCTACAATGAGCAGTTCTTC. V and J are TRBV6-5 and TRBJ2-1; 7 nucleotides agree with TRBD2. The CDR3 totals 15 residues. Germline lookup yields CDR1 MNHEY and CDR2 SVGAGI. V shed 7 bases, J shed 2 bases, and the junction held 8 bases outside the gene matches.

The chain links TRBV4-2 to TRBJ1-1, with 8 bases fitting TRBD1. The V segment lost 2 bases and the J segment 0 bases; nucleotides outside the gene matches: 11. Germline values: CDR1 LGHNA, CDR2 YNFKEQ. The CDR3 is 18 residues long. The DNA of the CDR3 is TGTGCCAGCAGCCAACCTCCCTCAGGGGGCTGGTTGAACACTGAAGCTTTCTTT. This translates into CASSQPPSGGWLNTEAFF.

The chain joins TRBV12-5 to TRBJ2-7, with TRBD1 matching over 9 bases. This CDR3 has 14 amino acids. The ends lost 5 bases at V and 5 bases at J; junction bases unmatched: 7. Germline V gene data show CDR1 as LGHNT and CDR2 as FRNRAP. CDR3: CASGLGQGRDEQYF. The CDR3 region has the DNA TGTGCTAGTGGTCTAGGACAGGGGAGGGACGAGCAGTACTTC. The variable domain in full, completed from reference TRBV12-5 and TRBJ2-7, reads DARVTQTPRHKVTEMGQEVTMRCQPILGHNTVFWYRQTMMQGLELLAYFRNRAPLDDSGMPKDRFSAEMPDATLATLKIQPSEPRDSAVYFCASGLGQGRDEQYFGPGTRLTVT.

The chain is built from TRBV10-1 and TRBJ1-5; a weak D match, TRBD1 (6 bases). Trimming took 6 bases from V and 0 from J, leaving 18 bases between them. Looked up from germline, CDR1 is WNHNN and CDR2 is SYGVQD (reference sequence). This CDR3 comprises 17 residues. In DNA form, the CDR3 reads TGCGCCAGCAGACCAATAAGGGACACATATAGCAATCAGCCCCAGCATTTT. Its translation is CASRPIRDTYSNQPQHF.

The V and J genes are TRBV28 and TRBJ2-7; TRBD1 agrees at 9 bases. Trimming cost V 6 bases and J 2 bases; bases outside gene matches: 8. Germline-derived CDR1 and CDR2 are MDHEN and SYDVKM. There are 15 residues in the CDR3. This CDR3 is CASSRDREWTYEQYF. The CDR3, as DNA: TGTGCCAGCAGCCGGGACAGGGAGTGGACCTACGAGCAGTACTTC.

This chain uses TRBV19 with TRBJ1-2; D possibly corresponds to TRBD1 (5 bases). This CDR3 has 15 amino acids. V lost 5 bases, J lost 3 bases, and 16 bases lay in between. Germline CDR1 is LNHDA and CDR2 is SQIVND (reference sequence). This CDR3 reads CASSRQSGGDYGYTF. The CDR3 DNA reads as TGTGCCAGTAGTCGCCAGAGTGGGGGGGACTATGGCTACACCTTC.

This clone was counted once. V and J are TRBV29-1 and TRBJ2-1; 9 nucleotides agree with TRBD1. The CDR3 covers 17 residues. Germline V lookup: CDR1 SQVTM, CDR2 ANQGSEA. J was trimmed by 0 bases and V by 6 bases; bases with no gene match: 12. CDR3 loop: CSVYRDREPRSYNEQFF. In DNA form, the CDR3 reads TGCAGCGTGTACCGGGACAGGGAACCCCGCTCCTACAATGAGCAGTTCTTC.

This rearrangement joins TRBV10-3 to TRBJ2-3; 9 nucleotides match TRBD1. In germline, CDR1 is ENHRY, CDR2 SYGVKD. The CDR3 is 15 amino acids. J gave up 5 bases and V 10 bases, and 13 bases lay outside the gene matches. This CDR3 reads CATGLTGTGQDTQYF. For the CDR3, the DNA is TGTGCCACGGGGCTCACCGGGACAGGGCAAGATACGCAGTATTTT.

This clone was seen only once. The chain is built from TRBV28 and TRBJ1-6; D unresolved. The V end lost 4 bases, the J end lost 2 bases, and 9 bases lay between the germline ends. Germline lookup yields CDR1 MDHEN and CDR2 SYDVKM. The CDR3 is 15 residues long. CDR3 in amino acids: CASSSPGPYNSPLHF. The CDR3 DNA follows: TGTGCCAGCAGTTCTCCGGGTCCCTATAATTCACCCCTCCACTTT.

The genes are TRBV6-5 and TRBJ1-2; tentative D call: TRBD1 (6 bases). CDR3 length: 13 residues. V dropped 6 bases and J dropped 7 bases, with 15 bases sitting between them. Looked up from germline, CDR1 is MNHEY and CDR2 is SVGAGI. The CDR3 sequence: CASRPGVGGGYTF. The CDR3 nucleotides read TGTGCCAGCAGGCCAGGGGTTGGGGGTGGCTACACCTTC.

This rearrangement joins TRBV6-6 to TRBJ2-7; weak D call: TRBD1 (5 bases). The CDR3 consists of 14 residues. V was shortened by 2 bases and J by 5 bases, with 13 bases between the two germline ends. Germline loops: CDR1 MNHNY, CDR2 SVGAGI (reference sequence). The CDR3 sequence: CASSYPAATDEQYF. The CDR3 DNA is TGTGCCAGCAGTTACCCGGCGGCGACAGACGAGCAGTACTTC.